This TCR beta chain was profiled in a study of T cells in Graves' hyperthyroidism and ophthalmopathy. Study-wide points: It was a median approximately 6.9 months before onset that the model predicted ophthalmopathy.

Concerning this clonotype itself: Its antigen remains unknown.

The CDR3 length is 15 residues. Germline V lookup: CDR1 SQVTM, CDR2 ANQGSEA. V was clipped by 4 bases and J by 2 bases; unmatched bases: 5. Amplification targeted TCR beta CDR3 regions from RNA transcripts. HTBI primers were the set used in a first-round RT-PCR of the TCR CDR3. TCRdb used MiXCR to reprocess the multiplex PCR reads, holding one entry per CDR3 protein. The table includes about 560,000 distinct CDR3 sequences, approximately 15% detected once. Patients aged 18 to 65 had newly diagnosed hyperthyroidism lasting under 2 months. Patients with uncontrolled infections, other autoimmune diseases, pregnancy or lactation were excluded.

The sequencing input was blood. The chain links TRBV29-1 to TRBJ2-7; 13 bases line up with TRBD2. The clonotype originates from a woman between 18 and 30 years old with Graves' hyperthyroidism. The CDR3 DNA follows: TGCAGCGTTGCCGGACTAGCGGGAGCCCCCTACGAGCAGTACTTC. Protein: CSVAGLAGAPYEQYF.